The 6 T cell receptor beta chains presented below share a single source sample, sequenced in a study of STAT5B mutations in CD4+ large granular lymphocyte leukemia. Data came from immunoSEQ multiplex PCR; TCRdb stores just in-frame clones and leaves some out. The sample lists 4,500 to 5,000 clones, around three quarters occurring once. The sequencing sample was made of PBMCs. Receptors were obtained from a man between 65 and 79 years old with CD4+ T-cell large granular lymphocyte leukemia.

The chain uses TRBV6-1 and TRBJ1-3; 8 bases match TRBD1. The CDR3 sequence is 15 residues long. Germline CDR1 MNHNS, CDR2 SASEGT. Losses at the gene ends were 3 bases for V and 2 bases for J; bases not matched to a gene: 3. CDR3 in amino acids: CASSDGRGPGNTIYF. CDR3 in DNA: TGTGCCAGCAGTGACGGCAGGGGGCCTGGAAACACCATATATTTT.

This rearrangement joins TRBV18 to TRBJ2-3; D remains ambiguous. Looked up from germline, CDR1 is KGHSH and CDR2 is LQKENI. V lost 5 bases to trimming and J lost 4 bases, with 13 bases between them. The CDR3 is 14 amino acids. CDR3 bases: TGTGCCAGCTCATCCGACATGCGCGCAGATACGCAGTATTTT. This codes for CASSSDMRADTQYF.

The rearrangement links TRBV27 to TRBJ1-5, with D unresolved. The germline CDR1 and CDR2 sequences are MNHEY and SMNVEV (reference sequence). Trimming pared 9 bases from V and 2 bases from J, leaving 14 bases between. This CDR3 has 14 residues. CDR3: CASGSQPRNQPQHF. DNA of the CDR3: TGTGCCAGTGGGAGCCAGCCCCGCAATCAGCCCCAGCATTTT.

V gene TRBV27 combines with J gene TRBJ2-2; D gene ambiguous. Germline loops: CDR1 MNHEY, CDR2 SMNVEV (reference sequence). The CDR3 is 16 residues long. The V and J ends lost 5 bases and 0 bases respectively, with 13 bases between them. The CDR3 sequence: CASSGVGFPNTGELFF. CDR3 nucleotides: TGTGCCAGCAGTGGCGTGGGGTTCCCGAACACCGGGGAGCTGTTTTTT.

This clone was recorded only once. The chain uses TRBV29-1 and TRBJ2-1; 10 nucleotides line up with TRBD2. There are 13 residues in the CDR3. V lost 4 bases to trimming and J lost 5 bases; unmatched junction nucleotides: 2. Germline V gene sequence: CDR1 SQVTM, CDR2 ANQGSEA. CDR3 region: CSVAGTSDNEQFF. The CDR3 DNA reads TGCAGCGTTGCAGGGACTAGCGACAATGAGCAGTTCTTC.

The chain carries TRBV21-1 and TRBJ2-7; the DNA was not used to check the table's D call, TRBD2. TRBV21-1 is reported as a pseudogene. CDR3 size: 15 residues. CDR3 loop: CASSCPGHPKKEQYV. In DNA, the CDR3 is TGTGCCAGCAGCTGCCCCGGCCACCCAAAAAAGGAGCAGTACGTC.